This is a list of T cell receptor beta chains from one sample in a study of blood T cells in healthy people across ages. TCRdb recomputed calls from the 5' RACE reads with MiXCR, one row per CDR3 protein. The sample holds 1.5 million to 1.8 million distinct CDR3 sequences; approximately 42% are singletons and the top ten take roughly 3.7%. Sequences were obtained from blood. The receptors were gathered from a woman in her late teens or twenties in good health. Both conserved end residues are part of each CDR3. The size of a clone is reported for some rows only, either as once, few or many, or as a class for expanded clones.

NA,TRBV27,TRBJ2-4,CASSLRQGARTRYF
once,TRBV9,TRBJ2-3,CASSGTTSGGTDTQYF
NA,TRBV7-8,TRBJ1-6,CASSRPGQQNNSPLHF
NA,TRBV9,TRBJ2-5,CASSVGTRLERETQYF
NA,TRBV6-5,TRBJ2-5,CASSYGFRAKTQYF
NA,TRBV20-1,TRBJ1-3,CSARIVLGQRKNTIYF
few,TRBV5-1,TRBJ1-1,CASSLVTAVNTEAFF
few,TRBV27,TRBJ2-7,CASSLSMGLGQYEQYF
few,TRBV5-6,TRBJ2-3,CASSSLWDTQYF
NA,TRBV6-6,TRBJ2-7,CASSSTGLETEQYF
few,TRBV12-3/TRBV12-4,TRBJ2-1,CASSYPPAGSYNEQFF
NA,TRBV7-8,TRBJ1-6,CASSTRTGRYSPPHF
few,TRBV2,TRBJ1-5,CASSETGRSQPQHF
NA,TRBV6-2/TRBV6-3,TRBJ1-5,CASRPRGGNQPQHF
NA,TRBV7-9,TRBJ1-1,CASSLVGLSTEAFF
NA,TRBV7-9,TRBJ2-5,CASSSGGVEETQYF
few,TRBV20-1,TRBJ2-1,CSARAQPGQGINEQFF
NA,TRBV20-1,TRBJ2-3,CRASGPPDTQYF
few,TRBV12-3/TRBV12-4,TRBJ2-3,CASSSSSEGTDTQYF
NA,TRBV21-1,TRBJ1-4,CASSKEDRGIKTNEKLFF
few,TRBV6-6,TRBJ2-1,CASSYSGGISYNEQFF
NA,TRBV3-1,TRBJ2-7,CASSQRTQENEQYF
few,TRBV6-2/TRBV6-3,TRBJ2-4,CASSYVPGSPGAKNIQYF
NA,TRBV20-1,TRBJ2-4,CSAPENIAKNIQYF